This TCR beta chain emerged from a study of shared clonotypes between healthy human individuals. Trimming took off 6 bases at V and 5 bases at J, with 16 bases between the two ends. The CDR3 loop spans 14 amino acids. The germline V gene has CDR1 SGHAT and CDR2 FQDESV (reference sequence). Sequencing was performed with immunoSEQ multiplex PCR; in TCRdb, only in-frame clones are kept and a portion is missing. The sample yields 950,000 to 1,300,000 clones, approximately 76% seen once. The chain carries TRBV11-1 and TRBJ2-5; perhaps D is TRBD1 or TRBD2 (5 bases each). The sample consisted of memory CD4+ T cells sorted from blood. The subset is: CD45RA-negative fraction. The receptor was isolated from a man in his late teens or twenties in good health. The CDR3 sequence is CASSLGQGRETQYF. CDR3 bases: TGTGCCAGCAGTCTGGGGCAGGGACGGGAGACCCAGTACTTC.